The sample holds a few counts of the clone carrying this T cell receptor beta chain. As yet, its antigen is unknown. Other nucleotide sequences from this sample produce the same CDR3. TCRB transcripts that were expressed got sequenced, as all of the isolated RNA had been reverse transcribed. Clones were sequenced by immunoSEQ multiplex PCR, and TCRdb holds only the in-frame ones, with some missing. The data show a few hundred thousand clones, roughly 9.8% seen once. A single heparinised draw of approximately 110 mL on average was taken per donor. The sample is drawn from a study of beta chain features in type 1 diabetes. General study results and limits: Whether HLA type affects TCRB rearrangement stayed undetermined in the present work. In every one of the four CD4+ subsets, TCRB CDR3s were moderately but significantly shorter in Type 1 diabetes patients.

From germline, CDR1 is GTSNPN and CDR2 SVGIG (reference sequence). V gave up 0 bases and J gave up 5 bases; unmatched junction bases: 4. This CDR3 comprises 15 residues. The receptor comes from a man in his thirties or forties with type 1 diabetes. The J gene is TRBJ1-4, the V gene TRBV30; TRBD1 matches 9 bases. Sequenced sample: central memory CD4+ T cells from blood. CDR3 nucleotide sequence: TGTGCCTGGAGTGTAAGGGGGACAGGGAATGAAAAACTGTTTTTT. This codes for CAWSVRGTGNEKLFF.